A single sample is the source of the 27 T cell receptor beta chains below, sequenced in a study of T cell responses to AZD1222 COVID-19 vaccine listed by TCRdb under 2021. The sample's time point label is to be understood as: about 28 days (+/-7) after the second vaccine dose. The protocol used for the library was the immunoSEQ multiplex PCR assay. Entries here come from immuneACCESS through TCRdb and include only in-frame sequences with V and J called. Some clones fail to appear in such tables; in the studies checked, an unresolved V gene covers under half of the shortfall, and the cause of the remainder is unknown. This sample gives approximately 67,000 clones in total; roughly four fifths of them show up just once. The ten largest account for about 6% of the sample. Source: peripheral blood, taken 28 days after the second AZD1222 dose. The source is an adult who received the AZD1222 COVID-19 vaccine.

Comment on this clone: Germline is not matched at one junction end, which may reflect a read error. The V gene is TRBV7-8, the J gene TRBJ2-7; TRBD1 matches at 8 bases. The CDR3 is made up of 16 amino acids. CDR1 is SGHVS and CDR2 is FQNEAQ in the germline V gene. CDR3 in amino acids: CASILDPTGEVGEQYF. The CDR3 DNA follows: TGTGCCAGCATCTTAGATCCGACAGGGGAGGTGGGGGAGCAGTACTTC. Full variable domain (outside the CDR3, taken from reference TRBV7-8 and TRBJ2-7): GAGVSQSPRYKVAKRGQDVALRCDPISGHVSLFWYQQALGQGPEFLTYFQNEAQLDKSGLPSDRFFAERPEGSVSTLKIQRTQQEDSAVYLCASILDPTGEVGEQYFGPGTRLTVT.

This clone was seen a few times. The chain couples TRBV20-1 to TRBJ1-2; D perhaps matches TRBD1 (5 bases). V gave up 2 bases and J gave up 7 bases, with 5 bases separating them. The CDR3 loop spans 10 amino acids. CDR1 DFQATT and CDR2 SNEGSKA come from the germline V gene (reference sequence). In DNA form, the CDR3 reads TGCAGTGCTAGACAGGGTGGCTACACCTTC. Translation: CSARQGGYTF.

This clone has a single count. The chain is built from TRBV5-6 and TRBJ1-5; 7 bases fit TRBD1. The V gene's germline CDR1 is SGHDT and CDR2 YYEEEE. The J segment lost 2 bases and the V segment lost 2 bases, leaving 7 bases of the junction unmatched. The CDR3 length is 16 residues. The chain's CDR3 is CASSLGAGGGNQPQHF. DNA of the CDR3: TGTGCCAGCAGCTTAGGGGCAGGGGGTGGCAATCAGCCCCAGCATTTT.

The J gene is TRBJ2-3, the V gene TRBV6-5; no definite D call. The CDR3 covers 14 residues. Per the germline V gene, CDR1 is MNHEY and CDR2 is SVGAGI. The V gene lost 9 bases and the J gene lost 0 bases, with 13 bases spanning the gap. The CDR3 sequence is CASLPRQSTDTQYF. The CDR3 nucleotides read TGTGCCAGTCTCCCCCGCCAGAGCACAGATACGCAGTATTTT.

The chain employs TRBV3-1 (or the pseudogene TRBV3-2) and TRBJ2-5; possibly TRBD1 or TRBD2 for D (6 bases each). Germline CDR1 LGHDT, CDR2 YNNKEL (reference sequence). The V gene lost 4 bases and the J gene lost 2 bases, with 17 bases spanning the gap. This CDR3 region has 16 residues. As DNA, the CDR3 is TGTGCCAGCAGCCTTCCAGCGAGGGGGGTTCAAGAGACCCAGTACTTC. This gives the protein CASSLPARGVQETQYF.

The CDR3 nucleotides are TGCGCCAGCAGCTTGGTTGGGTCGGCAGATGAAAAACTGTTTTTT. It yields the protein CASSLVGSADEKLFF. The V gene is TRBV5-1, the J gene TRBJ1-4; D not resolved. The V and J ends lost 0 bases and 6 bases respectively, with 12 bases between them. The germline gives CDR1 SGHRS, CDR2 YFSETQ. There are 15 residues in the CDR3.

The genes are TRBV19 and TRBJ1-1; D is perhaps TRBD1 (6 bases). Germline CDR1 LNHDA, CDR2 SQIVND (reference sequence). Between the trimmed V and J ends, which lost 5 bases and 8 bases, there was a span of 18 bases. The CDR3 contains 14 residues. CDR3 in amino acids: CASSAEQGLTEAFF. CDR3 DNA: TGTGCCAGTAGTGCGGAACAGGGTCTCACGGAAGCTTTCTTT.

The V call is TRBV25-1, the J call TRBJ1-4; TRBD1 might be the D (6 bases). This CDR3 region has 14 residues. Trimming cost V 1 base and J 8 bases, with 11 bases left between them. The germline V gene encodes CDR1 MGHDK and CDR2 SYGVNS. Written as DNA, the CDR3 is TGTGCCAGCAGTGAATCAGGGGTGGGGGAAAAACTGTTTTTT. It yields the protein CASSESGVGEKLFF.

The gene calls are TRBV20-1 and TRBJ2-3; maybe TRBD2 (6 bases). From germline, CDR1 is DFQATT and CDR2 SNEGSKA (reference sequence). V lost 5 bases and J 5 bases, leaving 8 bases between the germline ends. This CDR3 region has 11 residues. The CDR3 protein is CSAWRGDTQYF. CDR3 coding DNA: TGCAGTGCTTGGAGGGGAGATACGCAGTATTTT.

DNA for the CDR3: TGTGCCAGCAGCCCTAGAAGGAGTCTGGGCTCTGGAAACACCATATATTTT. Its protein product is CASSPRRSLGSGNTIYF. The V gene is TRBV11-2, the J gene TRBJ1-3; no firm D call. Trimming cost V 5 bases and J 0 bases, with 17 bases left between them. The CDR3 is 17 amino acids. Germline CDR1 is SGHAT and CDR2 is FQNNGV.

This clone occurred a few times. This chain connects TRBV6-1 to TRBJ2-7, with D unclear. The length of the CDR3 is 14 residues. V was clipped by 1 base and J by 3 bases, with 10 bases between them. From germline, CDR1 is MNHNS and CDR2 SASEGT. The CDR3 loop is CASSEGPDIYEQYF. The CDR3 DNA sequence: TGTGCCAGCAGTGAAGGCCCCGACATCTACGAGCAGTACTTC.

The chain links TRBV2 to TRBJ1-4, with 7 positions matching TRBD1. The V gene end was trimmed by 5 bases and the J gene end by 5 bases; junction bases not matched to a gene: 8. The CDR3 extends over 15 amino acids. Germline values: CDR1 SNHLY, CDR2 FYNNEI. Here the CDR3 DNA reads TGTGCCAGCAGTCTACAGGGGTCTCCGAATGAAAAACTGTTTTTT. Protein product: CASSLQGSPNEKLFF.

The rearrangement joins TRBV30 to TRBJ1-3; 7 bases align to TRBD1. Losses at the gene ends were 4 bases for V and 4 bases for J; bases not matched to a gene: 4. The CDR3 has 13 amino acids. Germline CDR1 is GTSNPN and CDR2 is SVGIG (reference sequence). CDR3 residues: CAWTQGGGNTIYF. The CDR3 DNA sequence: TGTGCCTGGACGCAGGGGGGAGGAAACACCATATATTTT.

This clone was seen just once. V and J are TRBV4-1 and TRBJ1-5; TRBD1 is a possible D gene (6 bases). The ends were cut back, 1 base at V and 7 bases at J, with 17 bases in the middle. Looked up from germline, CDR1 is MGHRA and CDR2 is YSYEKL. The CDR3 covers 16 residues. The CDR3 spells CASSQVQGKVGQPQHF. The CDR3 DNA reads TGCGCCAGCAGCCAAGTCCAGGGGAAGGTGGGGCAGCCCCAGCATTTT.

This clone was recorded a few times. The gene calls are TRBV4-2 and TRBJ2-7, with TRBD1 identical over 8 bases. The CDR3 has 18 amino acids. Germline lookup yields CDR1 LGHNA and CDR2 YNFKEQ. DNA for the CDR3: TGTCCCACCCCCCACCACGACTGGGGGACAGGCAAACCTTACGAGCAGTACTTC. Amino acids: CPTPHHDWGTGKPYEQYF.

This chain connects TRBV27 to TRBJ2-3; no reliable D call. Germline V gene lookup returns CDR1 MNHEY and CDR2 SMNVEV (reference sequence). There are 11 residues in the CDR3. Trimming removed 6 bases from V and 8 bases from J, with 9 bases in between. The chain's CDR3 is CASRIGLTQYF. The CDR3 coding sequence is TGTGCCAGCAGGATCGGCCTTACGCAGTATTTT.

The chain is built from TRBV28 and TRBJ1-5; 7 nucleotides align to TRBD1. Losses at the gene ends were 2 bases for V and 0 bases for J; bases not matched to a gene: 4. The CDR3 extends over 16 amino acids. Germline V gene sequence: CDR1 MDHEN, CDR2 SYDVKM. The CDR3 DNA sequence: TGTGCCAGCAGTTTACGCCGGGACAGTAGCAATCAGCCCCAGCATTTT. Protein sequence: CASSLRRDSSNQPQHF.

The V call is TRBV3-1 (or the pseudogene TRBV3-2), the J call TRBJ2-1; D might be TRBD1 (6 bases). This CDR3 is 16 amino acids long. The V end was cut by 0 bases, the J end by 4 bases, with 13 bases between. Per the germline V gene, CDR1 is LGHDT and CDR2 is YNNKEL (reference sequence). The CDR3 is CASSQDMSGAYNEQFF. For the CDR3, the DNA is TGTGCCAGCAGCCAAGATATGTCAGGGGCTTACAATGAGCAGTTCTTC.

In nucleotides, the CDR3 is TGCGCCAGCAGCCAAATGTTGTGGGACAATCAGCCCCAGCATTTT. Encoded protein: CASSQMLWDNQPQHF. This chain joins TRBV4-1 and TRBJ1-5; D gene unclear. Germline CDR1 and CDR2: MGHRA and YSYEKL. The CDR3 runs to 15 residues. Trimming cost V 2 bases and J 3 bases, with 11 bases left between them.

The chain employs TRBV5-4 and TRBJ1-1; the D gene is possibly TRBD1 (5 bases). The V gene's germline CDR1 is SGHNT and CDR2 YYREEE (reference sequence). Trimming left V 0 bases short and J 4 bases short, with 10 bases between. CDR3 length: 14 amino acids. The CDR3 DNA reads as TGTGCCAGCAGCTTGGCCCCGACAGCCACTGAAGCTTTCTTT. This sequence encodes CASSLAPTATEAFF. Based on the CDR3 plus reference TRBV5-4 and TRBJ1-1, the full variable domain is ETGVTQSPTHLIKTRGQQVTLRCSSQSGHNTVSWYQQALGQGPQFIFQYYREEENGRGNFPPRFSGLQFPNYSSELNVNALELDDSALYLCASSLAPTATEAFFGQGTRLTVV.

This clone was seen a few times. The chain has TRBV15 and TRBJ1-2; no clear D. The V gene's germline CDR1 is LNHNV and CDR2 YYDKDF (reference sequence). V lost 6 bases to trimming and J lost 2 bases, with 10 bases between them. The CDR3 length is 13 residues. In DNA form, the CDR3 reads TGTGCCACCAGGTCAGGATCAAACTATGGCTACACCTTC. Its translation: CATRSGSNYGYTF.

On this clone: Other DNA sequences in the same sample also yield this CDR3. The J gene is TRBJ1-5, the V gene TRBV12-3 or TRBV12-4; D unclear. CDR3 length equals 13 residues. V lost 0 bases, J lost 3 bases, and 3 bases lay in between. The CDR3 loop reads CASSLADNQPQHF. CDR3 DNA: TGTGCCAGCAGTTTAGCAGACAATCAGCCCCAGCATTTT.

This clone was recorded a few times. Relative to the germline gene, one junction end is altered; a read error may explain this. V is TRBV12-3 or TRBV12-4 and J is TRBJ1-2; 8 bases map to TRBD1. The CDR3 runs 12 residues. The CDR3 reads CASSSGDRSAGF. CDR3 coding DNA: TGTGCCAGCAGTTCCGGGGACAGGTCCGCGGGATTC.

The chain combines TRBV29-1 with TRBJ2-1, with D unresolved. The CDR3 totals 12 residues. CDR1 and CDR2 from the germline V gene are SQVTM and ANQGSEA. Trimming shortened V by 3 bases and J by 0 bases, and 3 bases separated the two germline ends. CDR3 nucleotides: TGCAGCGTTGACGGCTCCTACAATGAGCAGTTCTTC. As protein: CSVDGSYNEQFF.

V gene TRBV6-2 or TRBV6-3 combines with J gene TRBJ2-4, with no clear D. V was trimmed by 3 bases and J by 3 bases, leaving 18 bases between them. The CDR3 contains 17 residues. Germline V CDR1 and CDR2: MNHEY, SVGEGT. The CDR3 nucleotides read TGTGCCAGCAGTTATGTCCCGGGCCGAGGAGACAAAAACATTCAGTACTTC. Its protein is CASSYVPGRGDKNIQYF.

The gene calls are TRBV3-1 (or the pseudogene TRBV3-2) and TRBJ2-7, with D perhaps TRBD2 (5 bases). This CDR3 contains 13 residues. Germline CDR1 reads LGHDT; CDR2 reads YNNKEL (reference sequence). Between the trimmed V and J ends, which lost 4 bases and 2 bases, there was a span of 9 bases. The CDR3 sequence: CASSLDGAYEQYF. The DNA for the CDR3 is TGTGCCAGCAGCCTGGACGGGGCCTACGAGCAGTACTTC.

V is TRBV30 and J is TRBJ1-4; TRBD1 aligns across 9 bases. CDR3 length: 14 amino acids. Looked up from germline, CDR1 is GTSNPN and CDR2 is SVGIG (reference sequence). The V gene end was trimmed by 5 bases and the J gene end by 4 bases; junction bases not matched to a gene: 5. CDR3 sequence: CAWYTGGGNEKLFF. The CDR3 nucleotides read TGTGCCTGGTATACAGGGGGCGGTAATGAAAAACTGTTTTTT.